A selection of T cell receptor beta chains follows, all from one sample in a study of T cell clones after liver transplantation. Sequenced by immunoSEQ multiplex PCR; TCRdb stores in-frame clones only, minus some. The sample lists approximately 12,000 clones, nearly 75% seen once, with around a third in the top ten. Sequenced material: CD8+ T cells from blood, taken at the 22-month timepoint. The receptors shown here come from a human patient who received a liver transplant. Some T cells may arise from the graft donor. CDR3s include the opening cysteine and the closing phenylalanine or tryptophan. Fields, in order: D gene, J gene, V gene, clone size, CDR3 DNA, CDR3 protein. A D gene is named only where the DNA matches it firmly. The size field is filled for only some rows; it gives once, few, many or a size class.

>NA|TRBJ1-2|TRBV7-9|NA
TGTGCCAGCAGAAAGGCCCCCACCGACTACTATGGCTACACCTTC
CASRKAPTDYYGYTF
>NA|TRBJ2-7|TRBV27|once
TGTGCCAGCAGTTTAGCAGGACCACTTTCCTACGAGCAGTACTTC
CASSLAGPLSYEQYF
>TRBD2|TRBJ2-3|TRBV5-6|NA
TGTGCCAGCAGTCCCACTAGCGGGACCCCAGATACGCAGTATTTT
CASSPTSGTPDTQYF
>NA|TRBJ2-7|TRBV18|NA
TGTGCCAGCTCACCAGGGCTGGGGGAAGAGCAGTACTTC
CASSPGLGEEQYF
>NA|TRBJ2-5|TRBV27|medium-sized
TGTGCCACCACCAAGACCGGGGATGTAGAGACCCAGTACTTC
CATTKTGDVETQYF
>NA|TRBJ2-3|TRBV10-3|NA
TGTGCCATCAGTAACGTACAGGGCACAGATACGCAGTATTTT
CAISNVQGTDTQYF
>NA|TRBJ2-3|TRBV9|NA
TGTGCCAGCAGCGTAGATCTAATAGAGCAGTATTTT
CASSVDLIEQYF
>TRBD2|TRBJ2-7|TRBV5-1|NA
TGCGCCAGCAGCCCCGGGGCTAGCGGCTCCTACGAGCAGTACTTC
CASSPGASGSYEQYF
>TRBD2|TRBJ2-7|TRBV5-1|NA
TGCGCCAGCAGCTTGGTATCAGCGGGAGAGGGTGAGCAGTACTTC
CASSLVSAGEGEQYF
>NA|TRBJ1-5|TRBV6-5|few
TGTGCCAGCAGTGAAGCGTTGAATCAGCCCCAGCATTTT
CASSEALNQPQHF
>TRBD1|TRBJ2-5|TRBV10-3|NA
TGTGCCATCAGTGAGGAAGCAGGGACAGGCGACTACCAAGAGACCCAGTACTTC
CAISEEAGTGDYQETQYF
>NA|TRBJ1-1|TRBV29-1|few
TGCAGCGTTGTACAGGGAATGAACACTGAAGCTTTCTTT
CSVVQGMNTEAFF
>TRBD1|TRBJ2-1|TRBV9|NA
TGTGCCAGCAGCGTGGGACAGGGTTACGGTGAGCAGTTCTTC
CASSVGQGYGEQFF
>NA|TRBJ2-7|TRBV4-2|NA
TGTGCCAGCAGCCAAGATTTATTAGGCGGGCCGCAGCACTACGAGCAGTACTTC
CASSQDLLGGPQHYEQYF
>TRBD2|TRBJ2-7|TRBV6-5|few
TGTGCCAGCAGTTCCGGACAAGCGGGGAATCCGTACGAGCAGTACTTC
CASSSGQAGNPYEQYF
>NA|TRBJ1-2|TRBV4-3|NA
TGCGCCAGCAGCCAAGATAGGGCAGTGACCTATGGCTACACCTTC
CASSQDRAVTYGYTF
>NA|TRBJ2-2|TRBV12-5|NA
TGTGCTAGTGGTTTCCCTCACCCCTGGAACGCGAACACCGGGGAGCTGTTTTTT
CASGFPHPWNANTGELFF
>NA|TRBJ1-5|TRBV27|once
TGTGCCAGCAGCTCGGGCCCTAGCAGCAATCAGCCCCAGCATTTT
CASSSGPSSNQPQHF
>NA|TRBJ2-7|TRBV7-9|NA
TGTGCCAGCAGCTTAGGTCAGGACGAGCAGTACTTC
CASSLGQDEQYF
>NA|TRBJ1-2|TRBV4-1|NA
TGCGCCAGCGGTAACTATGGCTACACCTTC
CASGNYGYTF
>TRBD2|TRBJ2-3|TRBV7-2|NA
TGTGCCAGCAGCTTAGTTCCGACTAGCGGGGGGGCTAGAGATACGCAGTATTTT
CASSLVPTSGGARDTQYF
>NA|TRBJ2-5|TRBV19|NA
TGTGCCAGTAGTATAGCTGGTACGCAACGAGAGACCCAGTACTTC
CASSIAGTQRETQYF
>NA|TRBJ2-5|TRBV13|NA
TGTGCCAGCAGCTCAGGAAGTGAGACCCAGTACTTC
CASSSGSETQYF
>NA|TRBJ2-7|TRBV14|NA
TGTGCCAGCAGCCAGGGATCCTACGAGCAGTACTTC
CASSQGSYEQYF
>TRBD1|TRBJ2-4|TRBV5-1|NA
TGCGCCAGCAGCTTGGCCTTGGACAGGGCAGAAGCCAAAAACATTCAGTACTTC
CASSLALDRAEAKNIQYF
>TRBD2|TRBJ2-5|TRBV10-3|NA
TGTGCCATCAGTGAGTCTGGGGGGGGAGGTGAGACCCAGTACTTC
CAISESGGGGETQYF
>NA|TRBJ2-3|TRBV27|NA
TGTGCCAGCAGTTTGAGAGCGGGTCTCACCACAGATACGCAGTATTTT
CASSLRAGLTTDTQYF
>NA|TRBJ2-7|TRBV16|many
TGTGCCAGCAGCCTTGGGACGGGCTCCTACGAGCAGTACTTC
CASSLGTGSYEQYF
>TRBD2|TRBJ2-7|TRBV5-4|NA
TGTGCCAGCAGCTCCGAATGGGGGGGGGAGCAGTACTTC
CASSSEWGGEQYF
>NA|TRBJ2-7|TRBV6-1|NA
TGTGCCAGCACGCCGGGACTTCTCTACGAGCAGTACTTC
CASTPGLLYEQYF
>NA|TRBJ2-5|TRBV5-8|NA
TGTGCCAGCAGCACAAGGACGGACCAAGAGACCCAGTACTTC
CASSTRTDQETQYF
>NA|TRBJ2-1|TRBV6-1|NA
TGTGCCAGCAGTGAAGCGCGTTGGCTAGGGGGCTCCTACAATGAGCAGTTCTTC
CASSEARWLGGSYNEQFF
>NA|TRBJ1-2|TRBV5-5|NA
TGTGCCAGCAGCTTAGGGGACTATGGCTACACCTTC
CASSLGDYGYTF
>TRBD1|TRBJ2-7|TRBV9|NA
TGTGCCAGCAGCGCGGGGACAGTTTCCTACGAGCAGTACTTC
CASSAGTVSYEQYF
>TRBD1|TRBJ2-5|TRBV5-4|NA
TGTGCCAGCAGCTTGGAAGGCAGGGGGAGCCATGAAGAGACCCAGTACTTC
CASSLEGRGSHEETQYF
>TRBD2|TRBJ2-7|TRBV5-1|once
TGCGCCAGCAGCTTAGCGGGGGGGCCGTACGAGCAGTACTTC
CASSLAGGPYEQYF
>NA|TRBJ1-4|TRBV7-9|NA
TGTGCCAGCAGCTTAGAGGAGAGGGGGGCTAAGGAAAAACTGTTTTTT
CASSLEERGAKEKLFF
>NA|TRBJ2-7|TRBV15|NA
TGTGCCACCAGCAGAGATCGTACCCCCCTAGGGGAGCAGTACTTC
CATSRDRTPLGEQYF
>NA|TRBJ2-4|TRBV7-9|NA
TGTGCCAGCAGCTTAGACGGGGGGCTAGCCAAAAACATTCAGTACTTC
CASSLDGGLAKNIQYF
>NA|TRBJ2-7|TRBV2|NA
TGTGCCAGCAGTGAAGTGGTGAACCGCTACGAGCAGTACTTC
CASSEVVNRYEQYF
>NA|TRBJ2-1|TRBV7-9|NA
TGTGCCAGCAGCTTAGGGGTTCCCCCGTTCTTC
CASSLGVPPFF
>NA|TRBJ2-1|TRBV11-2|NA
TGTGCCAGCAGCTTAAAAGGGCCCAATGAGCAGTTCTTC
CASSLKGPNEQFF
>NA|TRBJ2-5|TRBV12-5|NA
TGTGCTAGTGGTTTAGCGGATAGCCAAGAGACCCAGTACTTC
CASGLADSQETQYF
>TRBD1|TRBJ2-7|TRBV14|NA
TGTGCCAGCAGCCAAGACCAGGGGGACGAGCAGTACTTC
CASSQDQGDEQYF
>TRBD1|TRBJ1-2|TRBV9|NA
TGTGCCAGCAGCGTGGGGACAGGGGGCGACTATGGCTACACCTTC
CASSVGTGGDYGYTF
>NA|TRBJ1-2|TRBV7-9|NA
TGTGCCAGCAGCTTAGGGCAGGGGCAGAACTATGGCTACACCTTC
CASSLGQGQNYGYTF
>NA|TRBJ2-5|TRBV7-3|NA
TGTGCCAGCAGTATAGCGGCCCAAGAGACCCAGTACTTC
CASSIAAQETQYF
>NA|TRBJ2-3|TRBV5-4|NA
TGCGCCAGCAGCCAGTCAGACAGCAGCACAGATACGCAGTATTTT
CASSQSDSSTDTQYF
>NA|TRBJ1-1|TRBV7-9|NA
TGTGCCAGCAGCTTCGTTTGGGGGGAAGCTTTCTTT
CASSFVWGEAFF
>TRBD1|TRBJ1-3|TRBV9|NA
TGTGCCAGCAGCGAACAGGGACAGATCTCTGGAAACACCATATATTTT
CASSEQGQISGNTIYF
>NA|TRBJ2-7|TRBV4-3|NA
TGCGCCAGCAGCCAAGATAGAGCGTACAGCTCCTACGAGCAGTACTTC
CASSQDRAYSSYEQYF
>NA|TRBJ1-3|TRBV7-8|NA
TGTGCCAGCAGCGAGGGAGCAGGGTTGGGAAACACCATATATTTT
CASSEGAGLGNTIYF
>NA|TRBJ2-1|TRBV19|NA
TGTGCCAGTAGTGCCTGGGGGGCTAATGAGCAGTTCTTC
CASSAWGANEQFF